The TCR beta chain under discussion was sequenced for a study of blood T cell repertoires in COVID-19. Study-wide background: The origin of the acute and convalescent COVID-19 samples was the United States, Italy and Spain. The cDNA or gDNA used as material had been derived from T cells, B-cell-depleted T cells, or PBMCs.

Original analysis: By means of reference gene primer amplification, nucleated cell counts were estimated. Produced via immunoSEQ multiplex PCR; TCRdb's table is partial and in-frame only. V and J calls and clone size are copied from that table; D and trimming were computed from the DNA. The sample yields around 140,000 clones, 80% to 90% seen once. The origin of this receptor is a man aged 60 to 75 with active or convalescent COVID-19. The sample was peripheral blood.

The CDR3 reads CASSPGTGGLSGANVLTF. The CDR3, as DNA: TGTGCCAGCAGTCCAGGGACAGGGGGCCTCTCTGGGGCCAACGTCCTGACTTTC. The rearrangement joins TRBV28 to TRBJ2-6; 12 bases are shared with TRBD1. Germline V gene sequence: CDR1 MDHEN, CDR2 SYDVKM. V trimming: 5 bases; J trimming: 0 bases; junction bases outside the gene matches: 5. The CDR3 consists of 18 residues.